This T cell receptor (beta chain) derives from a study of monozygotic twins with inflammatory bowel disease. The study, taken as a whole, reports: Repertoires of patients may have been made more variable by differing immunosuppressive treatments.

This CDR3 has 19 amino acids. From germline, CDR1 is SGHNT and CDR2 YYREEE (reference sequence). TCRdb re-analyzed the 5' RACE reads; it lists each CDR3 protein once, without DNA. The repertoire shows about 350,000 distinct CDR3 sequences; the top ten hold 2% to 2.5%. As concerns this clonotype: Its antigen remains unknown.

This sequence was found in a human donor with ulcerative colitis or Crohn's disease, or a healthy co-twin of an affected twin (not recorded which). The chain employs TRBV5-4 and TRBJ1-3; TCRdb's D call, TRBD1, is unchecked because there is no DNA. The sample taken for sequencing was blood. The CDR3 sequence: CASSLGGSGAPLSGNTIYF.